This TCR beta chain emerged from a study of regulatory T cells. Findings of the study overall: Control CD8+ cells showed a nonsignificant trend toward higher Shannon entropy than patient CD8+ cells. Skewed V and J usage and few unique V-J pairs marked patient repertoires, most in Tregs.

The PCR used 52 TRBV and 13 TRBJ primers. Profiled with immunoSEQ multiplex PCR; TCRdb holds only in-frame clones, not every one. This table holds approximately 20,000 clones, over 85% found once. CDR1 MNHNS and CDR2 SASEGT come from the germline V gene. V shed 5 bases and J 2 bases; nucleotides not matched to a gene: 2. The CDR3 is 14 residues long. A couple of CD3G-deficient patients had more severe autoimmunity; all had some. At testing, patients were 2 to 39 years old, with reduced naive and increased memory T-cell proportions. With regard to this clone: Its specificity is not known.

The TCR was taken from a child aged 2 to 15 with CD3G deficiency. The genes are TRBV6-1 and TRBJ2-1; TRBD2 aligns across 8 bases. The source material was CD8+ T cells sorted from blood. Written as DNA, the CDR3 is TGTGCCAGCAGTACTAGCGGAACCTACAATGAGCAGTTCTTC. Amino acid sequence: CASSTSGTYNEQFF.